This TCR beta chain was found in a study of CD8+ T cells in alopecia areata. About the study: Affected scalp percentage gauged treated patients' severity.

The sample's treatment: oral pan-JAK inhibitor, 5-10 mg twice daily. Lesional scalp tissue (obtained by punch biopsy) and peripheral blood were collected from alopecia areata patients. After isolation, RNA underwent reverse transcription to generate cDNA as the sequencing template. Here immunoSEQ multiplex PCR was the method, and the copy in TCRdb shows in-frame clones only, minus some. The repertoire holds hundreds of thousands of clones, with approximately 72% as singletons. CDR3 size: 14 residues. V dropped 2 bases and J dropped 2 bases, with 12 bases sitting between them. CDR1 is SQVTM, CDR2 ANQGSEA, per germline.

This sequence was found in a human donor with alopecia areata. The chain couples TRBV29-1 to TRBJ1-1; D remains unclear. Specimen: CD4+ T cells sorted from blood, collected at approximately week 44, from a patient treated with tofacitinib. The CDR3 spells CSVELRQSNTEAFF. The CDR3 coding sequence is TGCAGCGTTGAATTGAGGCAGAGTAACACTGAAGCTTTCTTT.